This T cell receptor (beta chain) was documented in a study of blood T cell repertoires in COVID-19. Study-wide context: Samples taken during acute and convalescent COVID-19 were collected in the United States, Italy and Spain.

Followed longitudinally, the Seattle patients had been enrolled during active infection. Per the study methods: By means of reference gene primer amplification, nucleated cell counts were estimated. Profiling relied on immunoSEQ multiplex PCR, and the TCRdb table lists in-frame clones only, not all of them. V, J and clone size are those of that table, while D and trimming were read from the DNA. Counted here are around 60,000 clones, around 77% occurring once; the ten biggest clones make up approximately 5%. CDR1 is WSHSY and CDR2 is SAAADI in the germline V gene. The ends lost 6 bases at V and 8 bases at J; junction bases unmatched: 7. The CDR3 spans 13 residues.

This sequence joins TRBV10-2 and TRBJ1-1, with TRBD1 identical over 9 bases. The sequence was obtained from a woman aged 70-85 years with COVID-19, enrolled during active disease. The sample consisted of peripheral blood. DNA for the CDR3: TGCGCCAGCAGGGACAGGGGAGAATCCGAAGCTTTCTTT. Translated: CASRDRGESEAFF.